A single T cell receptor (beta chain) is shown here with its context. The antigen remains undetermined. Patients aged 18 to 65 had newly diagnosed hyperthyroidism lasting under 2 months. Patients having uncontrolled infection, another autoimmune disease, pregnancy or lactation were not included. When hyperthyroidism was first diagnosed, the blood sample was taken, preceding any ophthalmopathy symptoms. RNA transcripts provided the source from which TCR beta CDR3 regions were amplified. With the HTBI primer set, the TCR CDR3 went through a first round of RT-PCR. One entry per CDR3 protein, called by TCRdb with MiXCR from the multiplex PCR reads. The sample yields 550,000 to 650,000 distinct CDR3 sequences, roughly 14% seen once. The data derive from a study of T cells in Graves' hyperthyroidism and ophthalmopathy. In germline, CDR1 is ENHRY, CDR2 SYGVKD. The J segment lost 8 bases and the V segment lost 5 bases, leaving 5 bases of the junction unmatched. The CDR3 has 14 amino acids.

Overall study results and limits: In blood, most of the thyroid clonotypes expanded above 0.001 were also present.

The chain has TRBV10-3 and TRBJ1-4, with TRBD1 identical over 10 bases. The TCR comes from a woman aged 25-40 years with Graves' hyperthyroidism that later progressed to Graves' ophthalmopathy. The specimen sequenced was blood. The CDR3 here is CAISPGQGWEKLFF. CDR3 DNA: TGTGCCATCAGTCCGGGACAGGGGTGGGAAAAACTGTTTTTT.